The 3 T cell receptor beta chains reported below all come from one sample, sequenced in a study of blood T cell repertoires in COVID-19. Method: immunoSEQ multiplex PCR; TCRdb's copy keeps in-frame clones and lacks some. The repertoire holds tens of thousands of clones, around 90% seen once, with approximately 45% in the top ten. The sample taken for sequencing was peripheral blood. The receptors were gathered from a woman aged 55-75 years with COVID-19, enrolled during active disease.

The rearrangement uses TRBV30 and TRBJ2-3; TRBD2 matches 9 bases. Per germline, CDR1 GTSNPN and CDR2 SVGIG (reference sequence). The trim removed 1 base at V and 4 bases at J, leaving 3 bases unmatched. The CDR3 runs 14 residues. CDR3 DNA sequence: TGTGCCTGGAGTGGCGGCGGGGGGGCAGATACGCAGTATTTT. It encodes CAWSGGGGADTQYF.

The genes are TRBV6-5 and TRBJ2-1, with D possibly being TRBD2 (5 bases). Germline assignment: CDR1 MNHEY and CDR2 SVGAGI. V was pared by 6 bases and J by 0 bases, with 12 bases between. This CDR3 comprises 15 residues. The CDR3 is CASSPSGNSYNEQFF. The CDR3, as DNA: TGTGCCAGCAGCCCCAGCGGAAACTCCTACAATGAGCAGTTCTTC.

The V call is TRBV24-1, the J call TRBJ2-2, with 8 bases fitting TRBD1. The germline V gene has CDR1 KGHDR and CDR2 SFDVKD. Trimming cost V 4 bases and J 5 bases; bases outside gene matches: 8. There are 16 residues in the CDR3. CDR3 residues: CATSDPGQGQTGELFF. The DNA of the CDR3 is TGTGCCACCAGTGACCCTGGACAGGGCCAAACCGGGGAGCTGTTTTTT.